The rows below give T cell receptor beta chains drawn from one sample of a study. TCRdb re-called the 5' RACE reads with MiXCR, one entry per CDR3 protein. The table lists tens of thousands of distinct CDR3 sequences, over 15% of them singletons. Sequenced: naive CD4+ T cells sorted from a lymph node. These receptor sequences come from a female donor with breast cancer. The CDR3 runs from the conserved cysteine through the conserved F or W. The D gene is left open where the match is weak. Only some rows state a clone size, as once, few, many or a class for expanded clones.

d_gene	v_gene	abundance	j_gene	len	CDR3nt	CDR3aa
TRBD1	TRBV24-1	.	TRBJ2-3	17	TGTGCCACCAGTGAGGTAAATCCGGGACAGGGTCAAGATACGCAGTATTTT	CATSEVNPGQGQDTQYF
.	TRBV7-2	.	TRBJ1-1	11	TGTGCCAGCAGCTTATTCGAGATAGCTTTCTTT	CASSLFEIAFF
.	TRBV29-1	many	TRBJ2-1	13	TGCAGCATCGGCTTTACCTCCTACAATGAGCAGTTCTTC	CSIGFTSYNEQFF
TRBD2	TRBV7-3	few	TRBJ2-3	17	TGTGCCAGCAGCCTAAACCGCCCCGGACTAGCGGGAGATACGCAGTATTTT	CASSLNRPGLAGDTQYF
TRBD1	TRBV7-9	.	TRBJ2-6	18	TGTGCCAGCAAGGGGACAGGGGGTTTCCTCTCTGGGGCCAACGTCCTGACTTTC	CASKGTGGFLSGANVLTF
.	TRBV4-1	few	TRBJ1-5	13	TGCGCCAGCAGCAGGGGCGGGGGTCAGCCCCAGCATTTT	CASSRGGGQPQHF
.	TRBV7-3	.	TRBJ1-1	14	TGTGCCAGCAGCTTAAACCATAGGTATTCGGAAGCTTTCTTT	CASSLNHRYSEAFF
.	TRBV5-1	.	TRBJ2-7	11	TGCGCCAGCAGCCCGACCTACGAGCAGTACTTC	CASSPTYEQYF
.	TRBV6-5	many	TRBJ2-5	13	TGTGCCAGCGGGAGGTGGAATGAAGAGACCCAGTACTTC	CASGRWNEETQYF
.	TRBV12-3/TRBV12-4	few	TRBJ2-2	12	TGTGCCAGCAGAAGGGGGACCGGGGAGCTGTTTTTT	CASRRGTGELFF
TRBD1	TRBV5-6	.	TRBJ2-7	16	TGTGCCAGCAGCAAAGGGGGCGGAACAACGCCTTACGAGCAGTACTTC	CASSKGGGTTPYEQYF
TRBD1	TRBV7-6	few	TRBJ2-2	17	TGTGCCAGCAGCTATGACAGGGGCGACACGAACACCGGGGAGCTGTTTTTT	CASSYDRGDTNTGELFF
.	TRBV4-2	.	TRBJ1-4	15	TGTGCCAGCAGCCAACTAACAGGGCTTACGGAAAAACTGTTTTTT	CASSQLTGLTEKLFF
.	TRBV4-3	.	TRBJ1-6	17	TGCGCCAGCAGCCAAGGCCAGCTAGGGTCCTATAATTCACCCCTCCACTTT	CASSQGQLGSYNSPLHF
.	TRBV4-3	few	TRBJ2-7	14	TGCGCCAGCAGCCAAGAGTGGAGGATTGGCGAGCAGTACTTC	CASSQEWRIGEQYF